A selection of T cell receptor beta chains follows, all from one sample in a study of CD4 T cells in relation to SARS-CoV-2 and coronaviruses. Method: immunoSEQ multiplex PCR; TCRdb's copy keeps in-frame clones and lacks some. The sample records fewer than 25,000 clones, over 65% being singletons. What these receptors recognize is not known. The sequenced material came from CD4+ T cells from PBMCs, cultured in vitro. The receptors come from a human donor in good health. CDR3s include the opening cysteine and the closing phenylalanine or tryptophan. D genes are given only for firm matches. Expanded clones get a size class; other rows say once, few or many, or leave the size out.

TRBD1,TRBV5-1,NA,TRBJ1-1,TGCGCCAGCAGCTTGCGGCAGGGGGGGCAGGGTAGCACTGAAGCTTTCTTT,CASSLRQGGQGSTEAFF
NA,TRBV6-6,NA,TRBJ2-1,TGTGCCAGCAGTTACGAGGTCTCACCCTCCTACAATGAGCAGTTCTTC,CASSYEVSPSYNEQFF
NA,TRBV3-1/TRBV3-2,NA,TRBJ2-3,TGTGCCAGCAGCCACGGGAGAGCAGATACGCAGTATTTT,CASSHGRADTQYF
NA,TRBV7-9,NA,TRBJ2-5,TGTGCCAGCAGCCGAGGGCTGGGGGGCACTTTACAAGAGACCCAGTACTTC,CASSRGLGGTLQETQYF
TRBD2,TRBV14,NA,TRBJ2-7,TGTGCCAGCAGCCCCTTCGGGGGGGAAGCCTACGAGCAGTACTTC,CASSPFGGEAYEQYF
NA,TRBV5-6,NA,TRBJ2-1,TGTGCCAGCAGCTTATCGGACTACCTCGGGAATGAGCAGTTCTTC,CASSLSDYLGNEQFF
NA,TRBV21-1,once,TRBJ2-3,TGTGCCAGCAGCGAAACCGGGACTAAAGACACTAGCACAGATACGCAGTATTTT,CASSETGTKDTSTDTQYF
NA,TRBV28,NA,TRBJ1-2,TGTGCCAGCTGGGGGGCGGAGCGGACCTATGGCTACACCTTC,CASWGAERTYGYTF
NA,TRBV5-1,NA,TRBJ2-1,TGCGCCAGCAGCTTCCAGGGTTACCCCTACAATGAGCAGTTCTTC,CASSFQGYPYNEQFF
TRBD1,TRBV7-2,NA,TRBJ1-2,TGTGCCAGCAGCTTATATGACGGGACAGACTATGGCTACACCTTC,CASSLYDGTDYGYTF
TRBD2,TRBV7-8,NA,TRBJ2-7,TGTGCCAGCAGCTTAACGGGACTAGGGGGCGAGCAGTACTTC,CASSLTGLGGEQYF
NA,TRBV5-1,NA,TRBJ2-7,TGCGCCAGCAGCGTGGACGGCTACGAGCAGTACTTC,CASSVDGYEQYF
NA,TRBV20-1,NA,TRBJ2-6,TGCAGTGCTAGTAGTCGTGGGTCTGGGGCCAACGTCCTGACTTTC,CSASSRGSGANVLTF
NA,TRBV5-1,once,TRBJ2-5,TGCGCCAGCAGCACCGGGACACCGCAAGAGACCCAGTACTTC,CASSTGTPQETQYF
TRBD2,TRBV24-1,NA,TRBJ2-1,TGTGCCACCAGTGATTTCCCGGGAGGATCCAACAATGAGCAGTTCTTC,CATSDFPGGSNNEQFF
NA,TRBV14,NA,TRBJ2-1,TGTGCCAGCAGCCTCCTAGGCGTTTGGTCCCAGGGCCACAATGAGCAGTTCTTC,CASSLLGVWSQGHNEQFF
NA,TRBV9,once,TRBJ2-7,TGTGCCAGCAGCGCCTTCTTGGGTGAGCAGTACTTC,CASSAFLGEQYF
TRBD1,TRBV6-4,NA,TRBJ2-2,TGTGCCAGCAGTGACTCGACGCGACAGGGTTTGGTTAACACCGGGGAGCTGTTTTTT,CASSDSTRQGLVNTGELFF
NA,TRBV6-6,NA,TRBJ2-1,TGTGCCAGCAGTTACATGTTCAATGAGCAGTTCTTC,CASSYMFNEQFF
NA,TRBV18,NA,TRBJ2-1,TGTGCCAGCTCACGATCCGGGAGCCCTTTCCACGATGAGCAGTTCTTC,CASSRSGSPFHDEQFF
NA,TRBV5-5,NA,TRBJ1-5,TGTGCCAGCAGCTTCACAGGTGGTCGTTATAGCAATCAGCCCCAGCATTTT,CASSFTGGRYSNQPQHF
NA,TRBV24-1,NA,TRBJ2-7,TGTGCCACCCAGGGGAACTCCTACGAGCAGTACTTC,CATQGNSYEQYF
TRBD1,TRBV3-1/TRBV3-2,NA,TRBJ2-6,TGTGCCAGCAGCCTTCGGACAGGGACTGGGGCCAACGTCCTGACTTTC,CASSLRTGTGANVLTF
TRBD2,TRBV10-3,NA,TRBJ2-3,TGTGCCATCAGTGACACTAGCGAGGCCACAGATACGCAGTATTTT,CAISDTSEATDTQYF